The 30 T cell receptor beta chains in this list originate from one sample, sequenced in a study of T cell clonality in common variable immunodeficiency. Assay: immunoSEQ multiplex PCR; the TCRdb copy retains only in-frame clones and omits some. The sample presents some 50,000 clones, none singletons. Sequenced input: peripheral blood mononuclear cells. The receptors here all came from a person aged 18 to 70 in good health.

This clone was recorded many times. The part of the CDR3 DNA that was read is TGTGCCAGCAGCTCCGGACAGGGGGATGGC. It specifies CASSSGQGDG. In full, the CDR3 reads CASSSGQGDGYTF. The genes are TRBV7-9 and TRBJ1-2, with 10 positions matching TRBD1. The CDR3 is cut off 3 residues early in the read; its end comes from the germline J gene. In germline, CDR1 is SEHNR, CDR2 FQNEAQ (reference sequence). V dropped 4 bases and J dropped 6; count of bases not matched to a gene: 2. The CDR3 length is 13 residues.

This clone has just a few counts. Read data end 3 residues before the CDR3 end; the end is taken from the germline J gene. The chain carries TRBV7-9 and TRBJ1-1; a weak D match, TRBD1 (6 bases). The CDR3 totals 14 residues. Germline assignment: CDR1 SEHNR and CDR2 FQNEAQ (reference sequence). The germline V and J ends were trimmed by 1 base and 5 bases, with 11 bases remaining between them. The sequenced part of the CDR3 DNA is TGTGCCAGCAGCTTAGTCGGGGGGACAACTGAA. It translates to CASSLVGGTTE. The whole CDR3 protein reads CASSLVGGTTEAFF.

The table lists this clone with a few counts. CDR3 loop: CASSGGTGGVVGGYTF. The sequenced part of the CDR3 DNA is TGTGCCAGTAGTGGGGGGACAGGGGGCGTAGTCGGTGGC. The chain recombines TRBV19 with TRBJ1-2; 12 nucleotides agree with TRBD1. The CDR3 end is not reached by the read, which stops 3 residues before it; the germline J gene fills it in. The CDR3 has 16 residues. Unmatched junction bases numbered 11, after V lost 5 bases and J lost 7 bases. From germline, CDR1 is LNHDA and CDR2 SQIVND (reference sequence).

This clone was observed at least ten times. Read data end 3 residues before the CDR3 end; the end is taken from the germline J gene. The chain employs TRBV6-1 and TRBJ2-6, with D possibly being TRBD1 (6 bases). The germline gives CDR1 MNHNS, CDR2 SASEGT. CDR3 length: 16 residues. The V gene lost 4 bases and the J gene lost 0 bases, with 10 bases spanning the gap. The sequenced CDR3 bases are TGTGCCAGCAGTGCGGGACAAAGCTCTGGGGCCAACGTC. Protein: CASSAGQSSGANV. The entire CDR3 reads CASSAGQSSGANVLTF.

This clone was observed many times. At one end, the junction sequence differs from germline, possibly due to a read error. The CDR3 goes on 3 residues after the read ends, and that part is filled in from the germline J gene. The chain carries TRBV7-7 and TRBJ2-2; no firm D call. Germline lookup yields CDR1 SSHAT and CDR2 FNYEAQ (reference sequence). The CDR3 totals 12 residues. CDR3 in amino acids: CASSLGAGELFF. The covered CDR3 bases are TGTGCTAGCAGCTTAGGCGCCGGGGAG.

The CDR3 loop reads CASRKGTEQETQYF. The sequenced CDR3 bases are TGTGCCAGCAGAAAAGGGACAGAACAAGAGACG. The chain is built from TRBV6-2 or TRBV6-3 and TRBJ2-3, with 7 nucleotides matching TRBD1. The read ends 3 residues early relative to the CDR3; the germline J gene fills the gap. Looked up from germline, CDR1 is MNHEY and CDR2 is SVGEGT. CDR3 size: 14 residues.

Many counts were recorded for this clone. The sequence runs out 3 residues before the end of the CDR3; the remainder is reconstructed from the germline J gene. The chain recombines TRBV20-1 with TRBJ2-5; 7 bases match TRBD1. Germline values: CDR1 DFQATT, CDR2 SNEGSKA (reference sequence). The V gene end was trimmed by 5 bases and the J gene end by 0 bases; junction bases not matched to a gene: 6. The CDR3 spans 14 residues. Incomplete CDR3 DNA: TGCAGTGCTCCCCAGGGGGTATACCAAGAGACC. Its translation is CSAPQGVYQET. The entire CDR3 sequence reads CSAPQGVYQETQYF.

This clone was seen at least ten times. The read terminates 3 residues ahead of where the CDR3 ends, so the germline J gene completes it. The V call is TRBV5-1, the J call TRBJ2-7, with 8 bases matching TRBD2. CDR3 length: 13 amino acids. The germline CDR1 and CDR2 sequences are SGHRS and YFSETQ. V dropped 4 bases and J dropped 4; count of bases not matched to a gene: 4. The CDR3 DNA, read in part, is TGCGCCAGCAGCCAGAGCGGGGGTTACGAG. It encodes CASSQSGGYE. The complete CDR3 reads CASSQSGGYEQYF. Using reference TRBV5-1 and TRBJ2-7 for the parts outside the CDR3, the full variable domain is KAGVTQTPRYLIKTRGQQVTLSCSPISGHRSVSWYQQTPGQGLQFLFEYFSETQRNKGNFPGRFSGRQFSNSRSEMNVSTLELGDSALYLCASSQSGGYEQYFGPGTRLTVT.

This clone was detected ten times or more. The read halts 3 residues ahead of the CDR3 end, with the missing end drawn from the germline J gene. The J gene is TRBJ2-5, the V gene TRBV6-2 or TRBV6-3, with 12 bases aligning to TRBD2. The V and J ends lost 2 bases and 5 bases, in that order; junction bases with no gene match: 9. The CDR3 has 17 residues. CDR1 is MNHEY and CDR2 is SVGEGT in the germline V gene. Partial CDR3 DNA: TGTGCCAGCAGTTACACAGATGGACTAGCGGGAACGGAGACC. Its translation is CASSYTDGLAGTET. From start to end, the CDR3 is CASSYTDGLAGTETQYF.

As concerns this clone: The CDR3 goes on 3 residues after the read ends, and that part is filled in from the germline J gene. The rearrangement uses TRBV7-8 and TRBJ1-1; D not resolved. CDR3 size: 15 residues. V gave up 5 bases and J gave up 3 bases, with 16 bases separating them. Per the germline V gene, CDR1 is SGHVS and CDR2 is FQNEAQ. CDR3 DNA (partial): TGTGCCAGCAGCACCAATGGTCGGACTCACACTGAA. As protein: CASSTNGRTHTE. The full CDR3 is CASSTNGRTHTEAFF.

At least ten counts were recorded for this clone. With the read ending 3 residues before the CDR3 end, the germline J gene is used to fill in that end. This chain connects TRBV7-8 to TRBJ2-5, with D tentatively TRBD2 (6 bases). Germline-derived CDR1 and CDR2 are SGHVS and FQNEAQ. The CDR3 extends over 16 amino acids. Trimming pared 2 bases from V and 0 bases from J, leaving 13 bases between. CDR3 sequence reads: CASSLYRGSDQETQYF. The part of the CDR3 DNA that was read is TGTGCCAGCAGCTTATACCGGGGGTCGGACCAAGAGACC.

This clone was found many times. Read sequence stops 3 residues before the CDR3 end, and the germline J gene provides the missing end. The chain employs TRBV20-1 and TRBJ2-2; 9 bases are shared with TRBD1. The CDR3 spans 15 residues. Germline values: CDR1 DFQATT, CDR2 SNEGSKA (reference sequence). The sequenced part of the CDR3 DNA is TGCAGTGCTACCCCGTCCGGGACAGGGTCTGAAAAG. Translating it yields CSATPSGTGSEK. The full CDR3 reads CSATPSGTGSEKLFF.

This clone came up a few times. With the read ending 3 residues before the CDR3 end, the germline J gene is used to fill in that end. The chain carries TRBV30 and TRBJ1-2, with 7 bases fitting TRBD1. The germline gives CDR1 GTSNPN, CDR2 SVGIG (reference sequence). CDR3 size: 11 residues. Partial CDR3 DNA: TGTGCCTGTAACAGGGGAGACGAC. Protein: CACNRGDD. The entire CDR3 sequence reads CACNRGDDYTF. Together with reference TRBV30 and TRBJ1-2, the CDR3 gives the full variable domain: SQTIHQWPATLVQPVGSPLSLECTVEGTSNPNLYWYRQAAGRGLQLLFYSVGIGQISSEVPQNLSASRPQDRQFILSSKKLLLSDSGFYLCACNRGDDYTFGSGTRLTVV.

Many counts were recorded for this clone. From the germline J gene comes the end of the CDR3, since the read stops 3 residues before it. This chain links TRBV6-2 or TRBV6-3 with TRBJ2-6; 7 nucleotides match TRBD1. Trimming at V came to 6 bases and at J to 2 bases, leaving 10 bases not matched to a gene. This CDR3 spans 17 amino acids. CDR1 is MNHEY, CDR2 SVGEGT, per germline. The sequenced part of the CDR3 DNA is TGTGCCAGCAGGCGAGACAGGGATTTCGCTGGGGCCAACGTC. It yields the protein CASRRDRDFAGANV. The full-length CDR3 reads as CASRRDRDFAGANVLTF.

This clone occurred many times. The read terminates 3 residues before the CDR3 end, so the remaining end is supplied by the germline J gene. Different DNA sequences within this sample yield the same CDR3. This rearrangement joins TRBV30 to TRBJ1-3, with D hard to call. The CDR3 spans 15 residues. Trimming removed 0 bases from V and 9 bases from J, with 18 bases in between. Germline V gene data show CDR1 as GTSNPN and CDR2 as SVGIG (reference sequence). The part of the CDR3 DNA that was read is TGTGCCTGGAGTGTTAGAGGGCTTCGGTATGGCACC. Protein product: CAWSVRGLRYGT. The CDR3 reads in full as CAWSVRGLRYGTIYF.

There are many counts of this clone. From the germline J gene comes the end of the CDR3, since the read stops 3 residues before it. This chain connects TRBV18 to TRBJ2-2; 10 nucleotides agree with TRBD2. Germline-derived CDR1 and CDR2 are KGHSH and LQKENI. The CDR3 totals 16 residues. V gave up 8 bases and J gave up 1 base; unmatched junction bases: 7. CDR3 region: CASTEGLARNTGELFF. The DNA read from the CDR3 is TGTGCCAGCACGGAGGGACTAGCGAGGAACACCGGGGAG.

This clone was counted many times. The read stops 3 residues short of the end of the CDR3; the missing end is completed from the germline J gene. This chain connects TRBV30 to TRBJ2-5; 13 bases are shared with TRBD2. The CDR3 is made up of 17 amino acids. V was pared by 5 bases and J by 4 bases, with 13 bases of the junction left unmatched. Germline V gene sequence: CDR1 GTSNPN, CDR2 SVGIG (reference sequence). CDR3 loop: CAWRLAGGFRSRETQYF. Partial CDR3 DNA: TGTGCCTGGCGACTAGCGGGAGGTTTTAGGTCACGAGAGACC.

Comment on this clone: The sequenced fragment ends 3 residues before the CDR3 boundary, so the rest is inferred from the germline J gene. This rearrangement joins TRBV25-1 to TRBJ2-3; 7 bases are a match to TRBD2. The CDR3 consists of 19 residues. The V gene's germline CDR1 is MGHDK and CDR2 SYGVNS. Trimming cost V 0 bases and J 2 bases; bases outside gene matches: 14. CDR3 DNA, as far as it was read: TGTGCCAGCAGTGAATATTATCAGTCGGGGGGAAAGTACACAGATACG. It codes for CASSEYYQSGGKYTDT. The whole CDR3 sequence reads CASSEYYQSGGKYTDTQYF.

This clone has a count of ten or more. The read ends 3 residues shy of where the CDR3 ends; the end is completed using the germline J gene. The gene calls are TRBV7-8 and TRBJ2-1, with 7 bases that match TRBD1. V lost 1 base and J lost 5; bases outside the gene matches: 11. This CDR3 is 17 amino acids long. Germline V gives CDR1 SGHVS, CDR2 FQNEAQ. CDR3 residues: CASSLGLGTAFNNEQFF. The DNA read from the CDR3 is TGTGCCAGCAGCTTAGGATTGGGGACAGCATTCAACAATGAG.

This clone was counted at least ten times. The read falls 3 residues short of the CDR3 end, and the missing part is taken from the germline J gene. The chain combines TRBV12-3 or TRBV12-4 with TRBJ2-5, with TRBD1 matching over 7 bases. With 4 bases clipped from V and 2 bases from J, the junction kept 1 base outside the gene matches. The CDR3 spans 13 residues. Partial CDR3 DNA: TGTGCCAGCAGTTGGACAGGTCAAGAGACC. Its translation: CASSWTGQET. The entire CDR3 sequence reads CASSWTGQETQYF.

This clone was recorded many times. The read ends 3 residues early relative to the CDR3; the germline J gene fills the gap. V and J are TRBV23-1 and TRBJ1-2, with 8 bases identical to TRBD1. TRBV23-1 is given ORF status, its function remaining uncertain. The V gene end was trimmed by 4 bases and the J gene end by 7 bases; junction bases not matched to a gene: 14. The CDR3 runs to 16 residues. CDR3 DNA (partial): TGCGCCAGCAGTCCCCGACAGGGGACGGGGCTAGGTGGC. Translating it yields CASSPRQGTGLGG. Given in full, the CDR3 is CASSPRQGTGLGGYTF.

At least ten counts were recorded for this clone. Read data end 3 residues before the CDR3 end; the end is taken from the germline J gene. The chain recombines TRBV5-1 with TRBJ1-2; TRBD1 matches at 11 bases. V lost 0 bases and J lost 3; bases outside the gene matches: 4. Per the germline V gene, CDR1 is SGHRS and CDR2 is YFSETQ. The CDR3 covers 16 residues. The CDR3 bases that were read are TGCGCCAGCAGCTTGGTTCCGGGACAGGGGGACTATGGC. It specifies CASSLVPGQGDYG. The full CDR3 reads CASSLVPGQGDYGYTF.

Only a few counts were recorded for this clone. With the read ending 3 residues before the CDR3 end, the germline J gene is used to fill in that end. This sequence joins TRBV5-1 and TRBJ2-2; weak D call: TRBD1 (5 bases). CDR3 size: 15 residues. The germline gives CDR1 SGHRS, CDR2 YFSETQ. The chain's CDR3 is CASSLVGAGNEKLFF. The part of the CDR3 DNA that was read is TGCGCCAGCAGCTTGGTTGGAGCAGGGAATGAAAAG.

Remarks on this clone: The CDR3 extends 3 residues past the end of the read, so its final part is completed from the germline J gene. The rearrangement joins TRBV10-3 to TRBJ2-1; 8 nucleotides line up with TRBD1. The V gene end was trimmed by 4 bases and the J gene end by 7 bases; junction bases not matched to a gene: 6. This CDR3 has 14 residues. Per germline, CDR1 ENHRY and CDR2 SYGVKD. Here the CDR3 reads CAISGGQGWNEQFF. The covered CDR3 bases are TGTGCCATCAGTGGCGGACAGGGCTGGAATGAG.

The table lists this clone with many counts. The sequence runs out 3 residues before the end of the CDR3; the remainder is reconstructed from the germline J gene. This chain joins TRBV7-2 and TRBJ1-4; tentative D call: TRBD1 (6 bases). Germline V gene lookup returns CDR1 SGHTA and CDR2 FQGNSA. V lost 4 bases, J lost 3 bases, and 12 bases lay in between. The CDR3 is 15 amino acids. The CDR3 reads CASSSNRVANEKLFF. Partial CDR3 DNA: TGTGCCAGCAGCTCCAACAGGGTCGCTAATGAAAAA.

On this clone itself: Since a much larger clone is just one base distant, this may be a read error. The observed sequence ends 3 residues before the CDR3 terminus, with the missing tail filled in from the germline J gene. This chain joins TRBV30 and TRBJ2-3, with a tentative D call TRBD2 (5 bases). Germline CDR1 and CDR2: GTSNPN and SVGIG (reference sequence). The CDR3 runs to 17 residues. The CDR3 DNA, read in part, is TGTGCCTGGGGAGGTTCAGGTGTCATATCTGGCAATCAGCCG. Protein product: CAWGGSGVISGNQP. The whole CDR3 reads CAWGGSGVISGNQPQYF.

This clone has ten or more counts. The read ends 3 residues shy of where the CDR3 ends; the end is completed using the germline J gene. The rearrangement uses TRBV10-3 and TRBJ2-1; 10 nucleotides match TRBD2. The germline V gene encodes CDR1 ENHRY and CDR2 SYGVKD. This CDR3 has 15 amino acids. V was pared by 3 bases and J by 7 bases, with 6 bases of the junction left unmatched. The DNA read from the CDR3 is TGTGCCATCAGTGACTCGGGACTAGCGCAGAATGAG. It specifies CAISDSGLAQNE. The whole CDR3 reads CAISDSGLAQNEQFF.

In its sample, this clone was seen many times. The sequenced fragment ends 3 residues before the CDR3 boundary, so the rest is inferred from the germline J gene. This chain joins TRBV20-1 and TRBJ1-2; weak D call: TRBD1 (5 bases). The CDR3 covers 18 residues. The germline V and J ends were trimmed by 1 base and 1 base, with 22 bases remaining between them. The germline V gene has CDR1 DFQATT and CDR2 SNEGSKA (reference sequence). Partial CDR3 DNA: TGCAGTGCTAGAGTTAGGAGGGCTGACAGCGGGTATAACTATGGC. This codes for CSARVRRADSGYNYG. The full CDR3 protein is CSARVRRADSGYNYGYTF.

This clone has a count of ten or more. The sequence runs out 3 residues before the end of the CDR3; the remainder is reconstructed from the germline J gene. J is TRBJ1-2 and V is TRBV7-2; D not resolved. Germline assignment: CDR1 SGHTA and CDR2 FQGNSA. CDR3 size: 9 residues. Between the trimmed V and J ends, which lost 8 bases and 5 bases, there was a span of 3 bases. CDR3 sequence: CASSYGYTF. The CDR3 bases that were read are TGTGCCAGCTCATATGGC.

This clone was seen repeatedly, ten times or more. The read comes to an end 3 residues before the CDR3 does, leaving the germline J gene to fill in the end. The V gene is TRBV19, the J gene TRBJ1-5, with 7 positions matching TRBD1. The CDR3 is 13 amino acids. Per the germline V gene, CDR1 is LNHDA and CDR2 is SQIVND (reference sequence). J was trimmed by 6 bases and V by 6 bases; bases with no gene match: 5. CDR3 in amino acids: CASSDRVGQPQHF. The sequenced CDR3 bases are TGTGCCAGTAGCGACAGGGTAGGTCAGCCC.